This T cell receptor beta chain was identified in a study of blood T cell repertoires in COVID-19. Study information: Whether acute or convalescent, the COVID-19 samples came from the United States, Italy and Spain. Sources were T cells, B-cell-depleted T cells, or PBMCs; the material itself was cDNA or gDNA.

The V and J ends lost 11 bases and 0 bases respectively, with 16 bases between them. There are 14 residues in the CDR3. The V gene's germline CDR1 is SNHLY and CDR2 FYNNEI. Methods used by the authors: Scientists estimated how many nucleated cells there were by amplifying reference gene primers. Sequencing was performed with immunoSEQ multiplex PCR; in TCRdb, only in-frame clones are kept and a portion is missing. Clonal size and the V and J genes are those of that table, whereas D and trimming came from the DNA. The sample consists of about 290,000 clones, 85% to 90% of them appearing once. Seattle-derived patients entered the study during active infection and were followed longitudinally.

What was sequenced was peripheral blood. This chain connects TRBV2 to TRBJ1-1; perhaps TRBD1 as D (5 bases). The source is a woman under 40 with COVID-19, enrolled during active disease. CDR3 nucleotides: TGTGCCGCACGAAACAGGCGATTGAACACTGAAGCTTTCTTT. Translated: CAARNRRLNTEAFF.